One sample yielded the 9 T cell receptor beta chains listed below, sequenced in a study of T cell repertoires in cytomegalovirus infection. TCRdb re-called the reads with MiXCR, one entry per CDR3 protein. Of around 450,000 distinct CDR3 sequences detected, roughly 30% appear once; the ten largest clones hold roughly an eighth. The sequencing input was PBMCs. The receptors were gathered from a human donor in good health (CMV status not recorded). Some clones in this sample may be carry-over from other donors' samples.

Note on this clonotype: A much larger clone differs by one base, so this may be a read error. The chain combines TRBV7-2 with TRBJ2-3; 10 bases line up with TRBD1. The germline CDR1 and CDR2 sequences are SGHTA and FQGNSA. The CDR3 extends over 15 amino acids. V lost 6 bases and J lost 3; bases outside the gene matches: 6. The CDR3 here is CASRSGQGITDTQYF. The CDR3 coding sequence is TGTGCCAGCAGATCGGGACAGGGGATTACAGATACGCAGTATTTT.

There are many counts of this clonotype. The CDR3 sequence: CASSRGTGRQETQYF. The CDR3 coding sequence is TGTGCCAGCAGTCGGGGGACAGGGAGGCAAGAGACCCAGTACTTC. J is TRBJ2-5 and V is TRBV12-3 or TRBV12-4, with 9 bases aligning to TRBD1. Germline trimming cut 5 bases from V and 2 bases from J; bases unmatched to any gene: 6. The CDR3 extends over 15 amino acids.

Ten or more counts support this clonotype. J is TRBJ2-1 and V is TRBV7-8, with 9 nucleotides matching TRBD1. The V segment lost 5 bases and the J segment 7 bases; nucleotides outside the gene matches: 12. Germline-derived CDR1 and CDR2 are SGHVS and FQNEAQ. The CDR3 is 16 amino acids. The CDR3 DNA follows: TGTGCCAGCAGCCACCCCGGGACAGGGCTAGGTAATGAGCAGTTCTTC. Translation gives CASSHPGTGLGNEQFF.

Ten or more counts support this clonotype. V and J are TRBV12-3 or TRBV12-4 and TRBJ1-1; D call uncertain. The CDR3 is made up of 12 amino acids. V lost 4 bases, J lost 4 bases, and 7 bases lay in between. CDR3 coding DNA: TGTGCCAGCAGTTCGGCGGGCACTGAAGCTTTCTTT. Encoded protein: CASSSAGTEAFF.

In regard to this clonotype: This clone may be a read error of a much larger clone one base away. This CDR3 is missing its conserved last phenylalanine or tryptophan, likely due to a read error. V and J are TRBV7-2 and TRBJ1-2; D remains unclear. The ends were cut back, 6 bases at V and 6 bases at J, with 17 bases in the middle. CDR1 SGHTA and CDR2 FQGNSA come from the germline V gene. This CDR3 region has 14 residues. CDR3 DNA sequence: TGTGCCAGCAGATCAGATGGGTTTGTCGATGGCTACACCTTA. It encodes CASRSDGFVDGYTL.

This clonotype showed up just a few times. V and J are TRBV15 and TRBJ2-6, with 8 bases that match TRBD1. The CDR3 contains 15 residues. V was clipped by 3 bases and J by 4 bases; unmatched bases: 2. Per germline, CDR1 LNHNV and CDR2 YYDKDF (reference sequence). CDR3 region: CATSRTGAGANVLTF. CDR3 coding DNA: TGTGCCACCAGCAGGACAGGGGCAGGGGCCAACGTCCTGACTTTC.

This clonotype came up a few times. V usage is TRBV7-9 and J usage is TRBJ2-3; 13 bases align to TRBD2. The CDR3 has 17 amino acids. After removal of 4 bases from V and 2 bases from J, the junction contained 6 bases not matched to a gene. The germline CDR1 and CDR2 sequences are SEHNR and FQNEAQ (reference sequence). Here the CDR3 reads CASSSTSGGADTDTQYF. The CDR3 bases are TGTGCCAGCAGCTCCACTAGCGGGGGGGCGGACACAGATACGCAGTATTTT.

This sequence joins TRBV7-9 and TRBJ2-2; D is ambiguous. This CDR3 has 14 residues. Germline V CDR1 and CDR2: SEHNR, FQNEAQ (reference sequence). Between the trimmed V and J ends, which lost 2 bases and 3 bases, there was a span of 7 bases. The CDR3 DNA reads TGTGCCAGCAGCTTACCCGCTTACACCGGGGAGCTGTTTTTT. It codes for CASSLPAYTGELFF. The full variable domain, completed using reference TRBV7-9 and TRBJ2-2, is DTGVSQNPRHKITKRGQNVTFRCDPISEHNRLYWYRQTLGQGPEFLTYFQNEAQLEKSRLLSDRFSAERPKGSFSTLEIQRTEQGDSAMYLCASSLPAYTGELFFGEGSRLTVL.

This clonotype was seen a few times. V gene TRBV4-3 combines with J gene TRBJ2-5; D might be TRBD1 (6 bases). Trimming shortened V by 1 base and J by 5 bases, and 14 bases separated the two germline ends. The germline CDR1 and CDR2 sequences are LGHNA and YSLEER. The CDR3 extends over 15 amino acids. The CDR3 spells CASSQVGTLWETQYF. In nucleotides, the CDR3 is TGCGCCAGCAGCCAAGTTGGGACACTGTGGGAGACCCAGTACTTC.